This record looks at one TCR beta chain sequence and its context. Only in-frame clones appear in the TCRdb table, and some are missing; sequencing was by immunoSEQ multiplex PCR. Among tens of thousands of clones listed, around 90% were seen once. This entry is derived from a study of blood T cell repertoires in COVID-19. Overall study context: Whether acute or convalescent, the COVID-19 samples came from the United States, Italy and Spain. The cDNA or gDNA used as material had been derived from T cells, B-cell-depleted T cells, or PBMCs.

V lost 6 bases and J lost 5, with 10 bases in between. This CDR3 comprises 13 residues. Germline values: CDR1 MNHEY, CDR2 SMNVEV (reference sequence). Sequencing used peripheral blood. This TCR was sampled from a human donor in a cohort sampled during active COVID-19. The rearrangement links TRBV27 to TRBJ2-2; D unresolved. In DNA form, the CDR3 reads TGTGCCAGCAGAGCCGGCAGGACCGGGGAGCTGTTTTTT. This translates into CASRAGRTGELFF.